There are a few counts of the clone carrying this T cell receptor beta chain. TCRdb recomputed calls from the 5' RACE reads with MiXCR, one row per CDR3 protein. The data hold about 340,000 distinct CDR3 sequences, with 9% to 15% observed a single time. CDR3 length equals 17 residues. Germline V gene data show CDR1 as MDHEN and CDR2 as SYDVKM. V lost 5 bases to trimming and J lost 4 bases; unmatched junction nucleotides: 9. This sample is drawn from a study of identical twins. These same records also appear under a second study, on yellow fever vaccine responses in identical twins.

The TCR was taken from a woman aged 18 to 35 in good health. Sequencing was performed on CD8+ T cells sorted from blood. The rearrangement uses TRBV28 and TRBJ2-2; TRBD2 matches at 11 bases. The CDR3 DNA sequence: TGTGCCAGCAGTCCACCTCCTGGGACTAGCGGCACCGGGGAGCTGTTTTTT. The encoded protein is CASSPPPGTSGTGELFF.